This is a list of T cell receptor beta chains from one sample in a study of blood T cell repertoires in COVID-19. Some clones are missing from TCRdb's copy, which holds only in-frame ones; the method was immunoSEQ multiplex PCR. The profile shows 250,000 to 300,000 clones, around 84% of them singletons. The specimen sequenced was PBMCs or T cells enriched from blood (not recorded which). The source of these receptors is a man younger than 45 with acute COVID-19. Both conserved end residues are part of each CDR3. The D gene is left open where the match is weak. Part of the rows lack a size; the others show once, few, many or a class for expanded clones.

D gene	J gene	V gene	clone size	CDR3 DNA	CDR3 protein
-	TRBJ2-3	TRBV19	-	TGTGCCAGTAAGGAGGGCACAGATACGCAGTATTTT	CASKEGTDTQYF
-	TRBJ1-4	TRBV28	few	TGTGCCAGCAGACAGACAGGAGATGAAAAACTGTTTTTT	CASRQTGDEKLFF
-	TRBJ1-3	TRBV28	-	TGTGCCAGCAGTTTAGTGACAGTTGGAAACACCATATATTTT	CASSLVTVGNTIYF
TRBD1	TRBJ2-1	TRBV18	-	TGTGCCAGCTCAGTCCGGGACAGGGTCTACAATGAGCAGTTCTTC	CASSVRDRVYNEQFF
-	TRBJ2-5	TRBV18	-	TGTGCCAGCTCACCCGGTTCGGGAAGAGAGACCCAGTACTTC	CASSPGSGRETQYF
TRBD2	TRBJ2-1	TRBV24-1	-	TGTGCCACCAGTGTTTTTGGGACTAGCGGATACAATGAGCAGTTCTTC	CATSVFGTSGYNEQFF
TRBD1	TRBJ2-1	TRBV6-5	-	TGTGCCAGCAGTTACAATCCCGCAGGGGGCAAGAATGAGCAGTTCTTC	CASSYNPAGGKNEQFF
-	TRBJ2-6	TRBV27	-	TGTGCCAGCACCAACTGGAGGGGTCCTGGGGCCAACGTCCTGACTTTC	CASTNWRGPGANVLTF
TRBD1	TRBJ2-3	TRBV5-1	-	TGCGCCAGCAGCCTAACATACAGGGGGCGCCGGGCAGATACGCAGTATTTT	CASSLTYRGRRADTQYF
-	TRBJ1-6	TRBV5-4	-	TGTGCCAGCAGCGCCTTACTGAGCTCCTATAATTCACCCCTCCACTTT	CASSALLSSYNSPLHF
TRBD2	TRBJ2-1	TRBV7-2	few	TGTGCCAGCAGCTCCCGACTAGCGGGAGTGTCCAATGAGCAGTTCTTC	CASSSRLAGVSNEQFF
-	TRBJ2-2	TRBV2	few	TGTGCCAGTAGTCGTTCCCATACTTGGGGGGCCGGGGAGCTGTTTTTT	CASSRSHTWGAGELFF
-	TRBJ1-1	TRBV6-5	-	TGTGCCAGCAGTTACCGTGACGGGGTAACTGAAGCTTTCTTT	CASSYRDGVTEAFF
-	TRBJ2-1	TRBV5-6	-	TGTGCCAGCAGCTTGACAGAGTACAATGAGCAGTTCTTC	CASSLTEYNEQFF
-	TRBJ1-2	TRBV24-1	-	TGTGCCACCAGTGATTTAGGCGGGTACGGCTACACCTTC	CATSDLGGYGYTF
TRBD1	TRBJ1-1	TRBV6-6	-	TGTGCCAGCAGAACAGGGGGGGGTACTGAAGCTTTCTTT	CASRTGGGTEAFF
-	TRBJ1-2	TRBV9	few	TGTGCCAGCAGCGTATCAGGGTGGGGCGACGGTGGCTACACCTTC	CASSVSGWGDGGYTF
TRBD1	TRBJ1-4	TRBV6-4	-	TGTGCCAGCAGTGAGACAGGGGGCACTAATGAAAAACTGTTTTTT	CASSETGGTNEKLFF
-	TRBJ1-5	TRBV6-5	-	TGTGCCAGCAGTACCCGACGGGGGAATCAGCCCCAGCATTTT	CASSTRRGNQPQHF
-	TRBJ2-5	TRBV6-5	-	TGTGCCAGCAGTAGCAGGTCCCAAAAGACCCAGTACTTC	CASSSRSQKTQYF
TRBD2	TRBJ2-1	TRBV6-5	once	TGTGCCAGCAGTTACGTGGCGGGGGGTGGCGATGAGCAGTTCTTC	CASSYVAGGGDEQFF
TRBD1	TRBJ1-5	TRBV19	-	TGTGCCAGTAGGCCCGACAGGGGCGACAATCAGCCCCAGCATTTT	CASRPDRGDNQPQHF
-	TRBJ2-1	TRBV11-3	-	TGTGCCAGCAGCTTGGGAGGAACGACCGGTGAGCAGTTCTTC	CASSLGGTTGEQFF
-	TRBJ1-2	TRBV27	-	TGTGCCAGCAGTTTAGCGGGGGATGGCTACACCTTC	CASSLAGDGYTF
TRBD2	TRBJ2-2	TRBV3-1/TRBV3-2	-	TGTGCCAGCAGCCAAGGGGTACGGAGGCTAGCGGGGAACACCGGGGAGCTGTTTTTT	CASSQGVRRLAGNTGELFF
-	TRBJ2-4	TRBV5-1	-	TGCGCCAGCAGCTTGGAGGGACGGCCAGGGGTAGACATTCAGTACTTC	CASSLEGRPGVDIQYF
-	TRBJ1-5	TRBV29-1	few	TGCAGCGTTGGTCTGGCCAGCAATCAGCCCCAGCATTTT	CSVGLASNQPQHF
TRBD2	TRBJ2-1	TRBV19	-	TGTGCCAGAGCGGGAGATGAGCAGTTCTTC	CARAGDEQFF
TRBD1	TRBJ2-4	TRBV3-1/TRBV3-2	few	TGTGCCAGCAGCCAAGGGACAGGGAACATTCAGTACTTC	CASSQGTGNIQYF
-	TRBJ1-1	TRBV7-9	-	TGTGCCTCCCGAGAACAGATGAACACTGAAGCTTTCTTT	CASREQMNTEAFF
-	TRBJ1-4	TRBV9	once	TGTGCCAGCAGCGTAGGACAAGGAAATGAAAAACTGTTTTTT	CASSVGQGNEKLFF
-	TRBJ1-4	TRBV15	-	TGTGCCACCAGCAGAGGTGGGCTGGATGAAAAACTGTTTTTT	CATSRGGLDEKLFF
TRBD2	TRBJ2-3	TRBV5-1	-	TGCGCCAGCAGCGCACTAGCGGATTCAGATACGCAGTATTTT	CASSALADSDTQYF
-	TRBJ1-3	TRBV3-1/TRBV3-2	-	TGTGCCAGCAGCCGACAAAGCTCTGGAAACACCATATATTTT	CASSRQSSGNTIYF
-	TRBJ2-1	TRBV5-4	-	TGTGCCAGCAGCTTGCCCGGGACAAGCAGCAATGAGCAGTTCTTC	CASSLPGTSSNEQFF
-	TRBJ1-2	TRBV10-3	-	TGTGCCATCAGTGATACAAAGCCGGGACAAATCTTAGACTATGGCTACACCTTC	CAISDTKPGQILDYGYTF
TRBD2	TRBJ2-2	TRBV5-4	-	TGTGCCAGCAGCTTGAGACTAGCGGGAGCCACCGGGGAGCTGTTTTTT	CASSLRLAGATGELFF
TRBD2	TRBJ2-3	TRBV9	-	TGTGCCAGCAGCCTAAAACTAGCGACTAGCACAGATACGCAGTATTTT	CASSLKLATSTDTQYF
-	TRBJ2-3	TRBV11-3	-	TGTGCCAGCAGCCCAGGACTGGGATATAGCACAGATACGCAGTATTTT	CASSPGLGYSTDTQYF
-	TRBJ1-1	TRBV19	-	TGTGCCAGCCTTAACAGGGAAAGGACTGAAGCTTTCTTT	CASLNRERTEAFF
-	TRBJ2-6	TRBV18	-	TGTGCCAGCTCACCACCTTTTGGTGGAGGGGCCGGGGCCAACGTCCTGACTTTC	CASSPPFGGGAGANVLTF
-	TRBJ2-1	TRBV9	-	TGTGCCAGCAGCGTAGGTAGCAATGAGCAGTTCTTC	CASSVGSNEQFF
-	TRBJ2-1	TRBV7-9	-	TGTGCCAGCAGCTTAGGGCGGGACCCCTACAATGAGCAGTTCTTC	CASSLGRDPYNEQFF
-	TRBJ2-1	TRBV6-4	few	TGTGCCAGCAGTGACTCGACCTCTGCCAGGGGGGCCTTGTCCTACAATGAGCAGTTCTTC	CASSDSTSARGALSYNEQFF
TRBD1	TRBJ2-6	TRBV7-2	-	TGTGCCAGCAGCCCCCAGGGACAGGGGTTTCTCTCTGGGGCCAACGTCCTGACTTTC	CASSPQGQGFLSGANVLTF
TRBD2	TRBJ2-1	TRBV19	-	TGTGCCAGTAGTATGGGTAGCGGGGGGGCGTCGGGGAACAATGAGCAGTTCTTC	CASSMGSGGASGNNEQFF